These 20 T cell receptor beta chains share one sample of origin, sequenced in a study of blood T cell repertoires in COVID-19. Assay used: immunoSEQ multiplex PCR; TCRdb lists only in-frame clones, some missing. The sample yields 5,000 to 5,500 clones, approximately 90% seen once. Sequenced material: peripheral blood. These receptors were collected from a woman of 80 years or more with acute or convalescent COVID-19.

In its sample, this clone was seen once. The chain joins TRBV7-9 to TRBJ2-5; tentatively, D is TRBD2 (7 bases). Trimming took 3 bases from V and 4 from J, leaving 18 bases between them. The germline V gene encodes CDR1 SEHNR and CDR2 FQNEAQ (reference sequence). The CDR3 runs to 16 residues. CDR3 protein: CASSFPLRGGGETQYF. DNA of the CDR3: TGTGCCAGCAGCTTTCCCCTCAGGGGAGGGGGAGAGACCCAGTACTTC.

The chain employs TRBV5-4 and TRBJ1-1; 7 bases fit TRBD1. The length of the CDR3 is 14 residues. V shed 3 bases, J shed 0 bases, and the junction held 2 bases outside the gene matches. Germline V gene lookup returns CDR1 SGHNT and CDR2 YYREEE (reference sequence). The CDR3 here is CASSSGQVNTEAFF. Written as DNA, the CDR3 is TGTGCCAGCAGCTCCGGACAGGTGAACACTGAAGCTTTCTTT.

The chain employs TRBV2 and TRBJ2-6; 7 positions agree with TRBD1. This CDR3 is built from 16 residues. The germline gives CDR1 SNHLY, CDR2 FYNNEI. V was pared by 4 bases and J by 4 bases, with 7 bases of the junction left unmatched. The CDR3 region is CASSGTRGYGANVLTF. Written as DNA, the CDR3 is TGTGCCAGCAGTGGGACCAGGGGGTACGGGGCCAACGTCCTGACTTTC.

The chain couples TRBV5-1 to TRBJ1-2; no firm D call. In germline, CDR1 is SGHRS, CDR2 YFSETQ. V dropped 4 bases and J dropped 1 base, with 8 bases sitting between them. This CDR3 has 13 residues. In DNA, the CDR3 is TGCGCCAGCAGCCTTCAGGTTAACTATGGCTACACCTTC. It codes for CASSLQVNYGYTF.

The V gene is TRBV5-1, the J gene TRBJ1-1, with 7 bases identical to TRBD1. Germline CDR1 reads SGHRS; CDR2 reads YFSETQ. This CDR3 has 14 amino acids. The V segment lost 3 bases and the J segment 2 bases; nucleotides outside the gene matches: 4. CDR3 amino acids: CASSWGTANTEAFF. CDR3 bases: TGCGCCAGCAGCTGGGGGACAGCTAACACTGAAGCTTTCTTT.

The chain links TRBV29-1 to TRBJ2-2, with 8 bases fitting TRBD2. Germline lookup yields CDR1 SQVTM and CDR2 ANQGSEA. V shed 6 bases and J 4 bases; nucleotides not matched to a gene: 10. This CDR3 comprises 15 residues. The CDR3 DNA reads as TGCAGCGTCTTGGGGGCGGGGGGATCCACCGGGGAGCTGTTTTTT. Translated: CSVLGAGGSTGELFF.

The V gene is TRBV3-1 (or the pseudogene TRBV3-2), the J gene TRBJ1-6; the D is unclear. With 5 bases removed from V and 5 bases from J, the gap between germline ends came to 22 bases. Germline V gene data show CDR1 as LGHDT and CDR2 as YNNKEL (reference sequence). The length of the CDR3 is 18 residues. Written as DNA, the CDR3 is TGTGCCAGCAGCTACCAGGTTCCCATTTCATACCATAATTCACCCCTCCACTTT. It yields the protein CASSYQVPISYHNSPLHF.

This clone was found once. CDR3 DNA: TGCGCCAGCAGCTGGGCAGGGAACGGTCAGCCCCAGCATTTT. It translates to CASSWAGNGQPQHF. This chain links TRBV5-1 with TRBJ1-5, with D perhaps TRBD1 (5 bases). Looked up from germline, CDR1 is SGHRS and CDR2 is YFSETQ. Trimming removed 3 bases at V and 6 bases at J, with 13 bases between. The CDR3 has 14 residues.

The chain couples TRBV2 to TRBJ2-1, with 9 bases matching TRBD1. The CDR3 totals 13 residues. J lost 7 bases, V lost 10 bases, and 8 bases had no gene match. Per the germline V gene, CDR1 is SNHLY and CDR2 is FYNNEI. This CDR3 is CATRPDRGNEQFF. The CDR3 DNA follows: TGTGCCACCCGACCGGACAGGGGAAATGAGCAGTTCTTC.

The rearrangement uses TRBV15 and TRBJ2-7; 9 bases map to TRBD2. The CDR3 length is 15 residues. Germline V gives CDR1 LNHNV, CDR2 YYDKDF (reference sequence). Germline trimming cut 5 bases from V and 12 bases from J; bases unmatched to any gene: 17. CDR3 nucleotide sequence: TGTGCCACCAGCCAAGAGACGGCTATGGCGGGAGGGACGTACTTC. Translated, it gives CATSQETAMAGGTYF. The full variable domain, rest sourced from reference TRBV15 and TRBJ2-7, is DAMVIQNPRYQVTQFGKPVTLSCSQTLNHNVMYWYQQKSSQAPKLLFHYYDKDFNNEADTPDNFQSRRPNTSFCFLDIRSPGLGDTAMYLCATSQETAMAGGTYFGPGTRLTVT.

The gene calls are TRBV18 and TRBJ2-7; 12 nucleotides align to TRBD2. Germline CDR1 KGHSH, CDR2 LQKENI. The CDR3 has 14 residues. The ends lost 5 bases at V and 5 bases at J; junction bases unmatched: 4. The CDR3 DNA follows: TGTGCCAGCTCATCCGGACTAGCGGGGAACGAGCAGTACTTC. As protein: CASSSGLAGNEQYF.

The chain uses TRBV23-1 and TRBJ1-6; D remains ambiguous. TRBV23-1 is treated as an ORF (open reading frame) with a function not yet certain. Trimming removed 0 bases at V and 5 bases at J, with 8 bases between. CDR3 length: 15 residues. The CDR3 DNA follows: TGCGCCAGCAGTCAATCGGGCCGGAATAATTCACCCCTCCACTTT. Protein sequence: CASSQSGRNNSPLHF.

The chain is built from TRBV5-1 and TRBJ1-6; TRBD1 agrees at 7 bases. The CDR3 is 15 amino acids. Germline V gives CDR1 SGHRS, CDR2 YFSETQ. V lost 1 base to trimming and J lost 3 bases; unmatched junction nucleotides: 1. The CDR3 is CASSLQGGYNSPLHF. The CDR3 DNA is TGCGCCAGCAGCTTGCAGGGGGGCTATAATTCACCCCTCCACTTT.

This sequence joins TRBV3-1 (or the pseudogene TRBV3-2) and TRBJ2-5; 8 positions agree with TRBD1. Unmatched junction bases numbered 3, after V lost 1 base and J lost 5 bases. This CDR3 has 14 amino acids. Germline V CDR1 and CDR2: LGHDT, YNNKEL (reference sequence). The CDR3 region is CASSQAGQVETQYF. The CDR3 DNA follows: TGTGCCAGCAGCCAAGCGGGACAGGTGGAGACCCAGTACTTC.

This clone appeared once. This sequence joins TRBV19 and TRBJ1-6; 7 bases line up with TRBD1. The CDR3 loop spans 16 amino acids. V lost 6 bases, J lost 2 bases, and 7 bases stayed unmatched. CDR1 is LNHDA, CDR2 SQIVND, per germline (reference sequence). The CDR3 region is CASRIQGNTYNSPLHF. In DNA, the CDR3 is TGTGCCAGTAGGATACAGGGGAATACCTATAATTCACCCCTCCACTTT.

The rearrangement uses TRBV6-1 and TRBJ1-5; no definite D call. V was cut by 3 bases and J by 5 bases, with 5 bases left in between. The CDR3 loop spans 12 amino acids. Per the germline V gene, CDR1 is MNHNS and CDR2 is SASEGT. CDR3 protein: CASSDPYQPQHF. For the CDR3, the DNA is TGTGCCAGCAGTGACCCCTATCAGCCCCAGCATTTT.

The chain employs TRBV9 and TRBJ2-3; no clear D. Trimming took 0 bases from V and 7 from J, leaving 9 bases between them. Germline V gives CDR1 SGDLS, CDR2 YYNGEE. This CDR3 is 13 amino acids long. CDR3 protein: CASSVAGRNTQYF. Here the CDR3 DNA reads TGTGCCAGCAGCGTAGCCGGTAGAAATACGCAGTATTTT. The variable domain in full, completed from reference TRBV9 and TRBJ2-3, reads DSGVTQTPKHLITATGQRVTLRCSPRSGDLSVYWYQQSLDQGLQFLIQYYNGEERAKGNILERFSAQQFPDLHSELNLSSLELGDSALYFCASSVAGRNTQYFGPGTRLTVL.

This rearrangement joins TRBV5-1 to TRBJ1-5; D not resolved. CDR1 and CDR2 from the germline V gene are SGHRS and YFSETQ. V lost 1 base and J lost 0, with 8 bases in between. The CDR3 is 15 residues long. The CDR3 DNA reads as TGCGCCAGCAGCTTGACGGGGAATAGCAATCAGCCCCAGCATTTT. Encoded protein: CASSLTGNSNQPQHF. Full variable domain (missing parts from reference TRBV5-1 and TRBJ1-5): KAGVTQTPRYLIKTRGQQVTLSCSPISGHRSVSWYQQTPGQGLQFLFEYFSETQRNKGNFPGRFSGRQFSNSRSEMNVSTLELGDSALYLCASSLTGNSNQPQHFGDGTRLSIL.

V is TRBV28 and J is TRBJ2-7, with D hard to call. CDR1 is MDHEN, CDR2 SYDVKM, per germline. The ends were cut back, 4 bases at V and 6 bases at J, with 10 bases in the middle. The CDR3 has 12 residues. CDR3 loop: CASSYKTIEQYF. For the CDR3, the DNA is TGTGCCAGCAGTTACAAAACCATCGAGCAGTACTTC.

This chain uses TRBV18 with TRBJ2-3; 7 bases agree with TRBD1. V lost 4 bases and J lost 6; bases outside the gene matches: 7. Germline loops: CDR1 KGHSH, CDR2 LQKENI. The CDR3 totals 14 residues. CDR3 bases: TGTGCCAGCTCACAGACAGGGATCGAGGATACGCAGTATTTT. Protein product: CASSQTGIEDTQYF.